Each of the 14 T cell receptor beta chains below was sequenced from the same sample in a study of T cell repertoires in cytomegalovirus infection. Their antigens remain unidentified. TCRdb redid the calling of the reads with MiXCR, one entry per CDR3 protein. The sample has approximately 1,000,000 distinct CDR3 sequences, around 29% seen once. The material was cultured CD8+ T cells from PBMCs, obtained from culture after CMV antigen stimulation. These TCRs come from a human donor in good health (CMV status not recorded). Some clones in this sample may be carry-over from other donors' samples.

The genes are TRBV24-1 and TRBJ1-5, with a tentative D call TRBD1 (6 bases). CDR3 size: 16 residues. V was trimmed by 12 bases and J by 0 bases, leaving 20 bases between them. CDR1 is KGHDR and CDR2 is SFDVKD in the germline V gene. The CDR3 sequence: CAHRRRGYYSNQPQHF. The CDR3 DNA follows: TGTGCCCATCGGCGCAGGGGATATTATAGCAATCAGCCCCAGCATTTT.

This clonotype was detected ten times or more. The CDR3 DNA follows: TGTGCCAGCAGCTTAAGCCCGATATGGGGGACTCCCACTGTTAGCGGGGGTCCATCAGATGAGCAGTTCTTC. Translating gives CASSLSPIWGTPTVSGGPSDEQFF. The chain couples TRBV7-6 to TRBJ2-1; 9 bases are a match to TRBD2. The V and J ends lost 2 bases and 8 bases, in that order; junction bases with no gene match: 34. The CDR3 runs to 24 residues. Germline V gene lookup returns CDR1 SGHVS and CDR2 FNYEAQ. Using reference TRBV7-6 and TRBJ2-1 for the parts outside the CDR3, the full variable domain is GAGVSQSPRYKVTKRGQDVALRCDPISGHVSLYWYRQALGQGPEFLTYFNYEAQQDKSGLPNDRFSAERPEGSISTLTIQRTEQRDSAMYRCASSLSPIWGTPTVSGGPSDEQFFGPGTRLTVL.

This clonotype was counted at least ten times. The chain has TRBV12-3 or TRBV12-4 and TRBJ1-5, with D possibly being TRBD1 (6 bases). This CDR3 spans 17 amino acids. Trimming pared 6 bases from V and 0 bases from J, leaving 18 bases between. CDR3 sequence reads: CASRGVTGTLSNQPQHF. The CDR3 DNA is TGTGCCAGCAGGGGCGTTACAGGGACCCTTAGCAATCAGCCCCAGCATTTT.

This clonotype was seen repeatedly, ten times or more. The chain recombines TRBV7-2 with TRBJ2-1, with 9 bases that match TRBD2. CDR3 length: 21 residues. Trimming cost V 1 base and J 1 base; bases outside gene matches: 17. Germline V gene sequence: CDR1 SGHTA, CDR2 FQGNSA. The CDR3 loop reads CASSLDAGGTLFGGSYNEQFF. CDR3 sequence (DNA): TGTGCCAGCAGCTTAGATGCGGGGGGGACCCTTTTTGGTGGTTCCTACAATGAGCAGTTCTTC.

The count of this clonotype is one. A much larger clone lies a single base off, so this may be a read error. The CDR3 DNA sequence: TGTGCCAGCAGGTACCTTACCAGAAGTAATCAGTCCCAGCATTTT. It is translated as CASRYLTRSNQSQHF. The chain employs TRBV6-6 and TRBJ1-5; D gene ambiguous. The CDR3 runs to 15 residues. Looked up from germline, CDR1 is MNHNY and CDR2 is SVGAGI (reference sequence).

The table lists this clonotype with a few counts. The chain employs TRBV7-9 and TRBJ2-1, with TRBD1 as a possible D gene (6 bases). CDR1 SEHNR and CDR2 FQNEAQ come from the germline V gene (reference sequence). The CDR3 is 12 residues long. Trimming pared 4 bases from V and 10 bases from J, leaving 11 bases between. The CDR3 DNA follows: TGTGCCAGCAGCTCCCAGGGGACCGAGCAGTTCTTC. Translation gives CASSSQGTEQFF.

The V call is TRBV6-1, the J call TRBJ2-6, with TRBD1 matching 7 bases. The CDR3 loop spans 17 amino acids. Germline loops: CDR1 MNHNS, CDR2 SASEGT. J gave up 2 bases and V 3 bases, and 7 bases lay outside the gene matches. CDR3 in DNA: TGTGCCAGCAGTGAGAGGGGGCTAACGGCTGGGGCCAACGTCCTGACTTTC. It yields the protein CASSERGLTAGANVLTF.

The chain uses TRBV27 and TRBJ2-1, with 8 bases lining up with TRBD2. The CDR3 consists of 15 residues. Germline CDR1 and CDR2: MNHEY and SMNVEV (reference sequence). Trimming cost V 6 bases and J 5 bases; bases outside gene matches: 9. CDR3 region: CASRPRGGHHNEQFF. In DNA form, the CDR3 reads TGTGCCAGCAGGCCCCGCGGGGGGCACCACAATGAGCAGTTCTTC.

This clonotype was recorded a few times. The V and J genes are TRBV28 and TRBJ1-2; D is perhaps TRBD1 (5 bases). This CDR3 comprises 13 residues. Germline V CDR1 and CDR2: MDHEN, SYDVKM. Trimming shortened V by 6 bases and J by 6 bases, and 14 bases separated the two germline ends. The CDR3 sequence: CASSPTREDGYTF. CDR3 in DNA: TGTGCCAGCAGCCCAACCAGGGAGGATGGCTACACCTTC.

As for this clonotype: The CDR3 does not close with the conserved phenylalanine or tryptophan, likely indicating a read error. The gene calls are TRBV6-2 or TRBV6-3 and TRBJ2-2; D possibly corresponds to TRBD2 (6 bases). The length of the CDR3 is 16 residues. Trimming took 2 bases from V and 4 from J, leaving 14 bases between them. The V gene's germline CDR1 is MNHEY and CDR2 SVGEGT. The CDR3 sequence is CASSYLGGRGTGELFV. CDR3 DNA: TGTGCCAGCAGTTACCTCGGGGGACGGGGCACCGGGGAGCTGTTTGTT.

With respect to this clonotype: A clone one base away is much larger, so this may be a read error. The chain recombines TRBV19 with TRBJ2-1; D not resolved. The CDR3 runs 13 residues. CDR1 LNHDA and CDR2 SQIVND come from the germline V gene (reference sequence). The CDR3 protein is CANSISLGNEQFF. The CDR3 nucleotides are TGTGCCAATAGTATCTCTCTCGGCAATGAGCAGTTCTTC.

This clonotype was counted between two and nine times. The V and J genes are TRBV6-6 and TRBJ2-1; 8 bases are shared with TRBD2. The germline CDR1 and CDR2 sequences are MNHNY and SVGAGI (reference sequence). V was clipped by 10 bases and J by 5 bases; unmatched bases: 7. There are 13 residues in the CDR3. CDR3 DNA: TGTGCCACCCGACTAGCGTCCGACAATGAGCAGTTCTTC. The encoded protein is CATRLASDNEQFF.

The chain has TRBV5-4 and TRBJ1-2; unclear D gene. The germline CDR1 and CDR2 sequences are SGHNT and YYREEE (reference sequence). This CDR3 contains 13 residues. The V gene lost 5 bases and the J gene lost 0 bases, with 8 bases spanning the gap. The CDR3 nucleotides read TGTGCCAGCAGAGGAGGGACTAACTATGGCTACACCTTC. Amino acid sequence: CASRGGTNYGYTF.

The chain has TRBV6-5 and TRBJ2-1; the D gene is possibly TRBD2 (5 bases). The V gene lost 0 bases and the J gene lost 3 bases, with 9 bases spanning the gap. Germline loops: CDR1 MNHEY, CDR2 SVGAGI. There are 15 residues in the CDR3. The CDR3 region is CASSYSTGIYNEQFF. For the CDR3, the DNA is TGTGCCAGCAGTTACTCCACGGGAATCTACAATGAGCAGTTCTTC.